Shown below are 3 T cell receptor beta chains from a single sample sequenced in a study of cytomegalovirus exposure and HLA in healthy donors. The assay was immunoSEQ multiplex PCR, and TCRdb's table has in-frame clones only and misses some. The sample records about 130,000 clones, approximately 92% being singletons. The material sequenced was PBMCs. These receptors were obtained from a woman aged 18-30 years in good health and CMV-seronegative.

The rearrangement uses TRBV2 and TRBJ2-5; 10 bases align to TRBD2. CDR3 length: 17 residues. The V gene end was trimmed by 4 bases and the J gene end by 3 bases; junction bases not matched to a gene: 11. Germline V gene lookup returns CDR1 SNHLY and CDR2 FYNNEI. The CDR3 nucleotides are TGTGCCAGCAGTGGCTGGTTCGTCACTAGCGGGAAAGAGACCCAGTACTTC. Amino acids: CASSGWFVTSGKETQYF.

In this sample, this clone turned up once. The gene calls are TRBV20-1 and TRBJ1-2; a weak D match, TRBD1 (5 bases). The CDR3 covers 11 residues. V gave up 5 bases and J gave up 6 bases, with 10 bases separating them. CDR1 is DFQATT and CDR2 is SNEGSKA in the germline V gene (reference sequence). Here the CDR3 reads CSASQGNGYTF. CDR3 nucleotide sequence: TGCAGTGCTTCTCAGGGTAATGGCTACACCTTC.

This chain uses TRBV28 with TRBJ2-7; no clear D gene. Germline loops: CDR1 MDHEN, CDR2 SYDVKM. The CDR3 is made up of 14 amino acids. V lost 7 bases, J lost 0 bases, and 13 bases lay in between. The CDR3 nucleotides are TGTGCCAGCACTACTCAGCGAAACTCCTACGAGCAGTACTTC. Protein product: CASTTQRNSYEQYF.